This T cell receptor (beta chain) derives from a study of cytomegalovirus exposure and HLA in healthy donors. Study-level findings and limits: The CMV antigen specificity of a few CMV-associated chains was confirmed through in vitro analysis. TCR beta chains numbering more than 150 were designated cytomegalovirus-associated. Reported results showed that the classifier diagnosed cytomegalovirus status with high specificity and sensitivity.

The donors were members of the validation cohort comprising approximately 120 subjects, separate from the approximately 700-subject first cohort. Clones were sequenced by immunoSEQ multiplex PCR, and TCRdb holds only the in-frame ones, with some missing. Counted here are 86,000 or so clones, 95% to 97% occurring once; the ten biggest clones make up about 1.5%. V dropped 1 base and J dropped 1 base, with 13 bases sitting between them. The CDR3 runs 16 residues. In germline, CDR1 is LGHNA, CDR2 YNFKEQ. Worth noting for this clone: What it recognizes is unknown.

This chain joins TRBV4-2 and TRBJ2-5, with unresolved D. The sequence derives from a young man in good health and CMV-seropositive. The specimen sequenced was PBMCs. CDR3 DNA: TGTGCCAGCAGCCAAGGGCTACAGAAAACCCAAGAGACCCAGTACTTC. Translating it yields CASSQGLQKTQETQYF.